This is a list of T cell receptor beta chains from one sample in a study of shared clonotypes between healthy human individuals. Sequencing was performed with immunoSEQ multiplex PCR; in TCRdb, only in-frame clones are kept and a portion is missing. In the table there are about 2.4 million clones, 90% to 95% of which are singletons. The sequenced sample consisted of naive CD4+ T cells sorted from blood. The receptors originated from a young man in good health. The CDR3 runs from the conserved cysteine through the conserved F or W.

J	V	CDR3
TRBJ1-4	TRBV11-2	CASSRDRITLNAKLFF
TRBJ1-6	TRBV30	CAWIRGSTGGSPSSYNSPLHF
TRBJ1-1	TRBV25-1	CASSEYQGGPEAFF
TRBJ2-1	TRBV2	CASSGTGSYNEQFF
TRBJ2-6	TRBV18	CASSPLGPSGGAGANVLTF
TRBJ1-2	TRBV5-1	CASSYSTSNYGYTF
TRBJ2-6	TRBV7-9	CASSLGGQRYSGANVLTF
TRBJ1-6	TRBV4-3	CASSQDGTLNSPLHF
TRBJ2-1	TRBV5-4	CASSRRGGPYNEQFF
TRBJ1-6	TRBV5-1	CASSLDPGGGSPLHF
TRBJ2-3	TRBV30	CAWRRVGTDTQYF
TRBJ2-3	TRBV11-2	CASSRDSSTDTQYF
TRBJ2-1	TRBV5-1	CATKGSGTYNEQFF
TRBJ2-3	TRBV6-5	CASSPTEPSTDTQYF
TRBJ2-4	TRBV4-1	CASSYGTVAKNIQYF
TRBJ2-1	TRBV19	CASSTPGLVYNEQFF
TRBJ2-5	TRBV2	CASSEARTSRETQYF
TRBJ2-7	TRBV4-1	CASSQVTDFYEQYF
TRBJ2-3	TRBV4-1	CASSQASPKRDRSTDTQYF
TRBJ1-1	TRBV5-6	CASSIDRNTEAFF
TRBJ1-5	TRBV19	CASRDRGLATSSYSNQPQHF
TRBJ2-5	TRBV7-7	CASSLNAGAQETQYF
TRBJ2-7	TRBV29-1	CSARRGQAGPYEQYF
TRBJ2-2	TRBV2	CASSVAGGNTGELFF
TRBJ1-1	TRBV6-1	CASNRDRGNTEAFF
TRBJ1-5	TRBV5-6	CASNRGGPNQPQHF
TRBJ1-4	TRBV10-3	CAISQGANEKLFF
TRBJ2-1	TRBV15	CATSLELGGEQFF
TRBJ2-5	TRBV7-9	CASSLSGQVMETQYF
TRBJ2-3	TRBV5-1	CASSPLTSGSTDTQYF
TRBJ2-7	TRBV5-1	CASSTEVGYEQYF
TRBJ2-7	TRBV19	CASSRGGGPYEQYF
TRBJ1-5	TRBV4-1	CASSQEIGVGYQPQHF
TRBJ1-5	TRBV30	CAWSVPWTSNQPQHF
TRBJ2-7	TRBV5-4	CASSSGQDVFYEQYF
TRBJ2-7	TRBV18	CASSPVPANEQYF
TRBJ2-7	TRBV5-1	CASKVAYSYEQYF
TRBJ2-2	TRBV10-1	CASSGTSGGRNTGELFF
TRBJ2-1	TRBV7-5	CARSLGAGPYNEQFF
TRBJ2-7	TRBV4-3	CASSQEWDMIYEQYF
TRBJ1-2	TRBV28	CASTPDGNYGYTF